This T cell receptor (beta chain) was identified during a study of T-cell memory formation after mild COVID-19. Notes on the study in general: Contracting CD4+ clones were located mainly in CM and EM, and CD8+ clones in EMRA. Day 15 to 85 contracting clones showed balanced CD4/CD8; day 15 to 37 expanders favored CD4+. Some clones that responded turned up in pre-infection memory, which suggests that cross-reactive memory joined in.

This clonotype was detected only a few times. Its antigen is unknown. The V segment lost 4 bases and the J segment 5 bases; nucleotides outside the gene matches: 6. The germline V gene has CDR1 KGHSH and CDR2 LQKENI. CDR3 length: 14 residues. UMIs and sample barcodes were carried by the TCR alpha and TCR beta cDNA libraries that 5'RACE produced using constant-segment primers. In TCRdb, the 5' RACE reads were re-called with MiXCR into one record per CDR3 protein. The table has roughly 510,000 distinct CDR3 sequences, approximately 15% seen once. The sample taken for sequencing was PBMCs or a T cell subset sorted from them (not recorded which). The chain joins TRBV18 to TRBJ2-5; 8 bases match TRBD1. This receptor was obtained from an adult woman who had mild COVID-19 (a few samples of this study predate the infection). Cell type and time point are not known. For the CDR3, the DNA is TGTGCCAGCTCACGACAGGGGAGCGAGGAGACCCAGTACTTC. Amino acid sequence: CASSRQGSEETQYF. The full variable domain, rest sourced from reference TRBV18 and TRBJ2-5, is NAGVMQNPRHLVRRRGQEARLRCSPMKGHSHVYWYRQLPEEGLKFMVYLQKENIIDESGMPKERFSAEFPKEGPSILRIQQVVRGDSAAYFCASSRQGSEETQYFGPGTRLLVL.